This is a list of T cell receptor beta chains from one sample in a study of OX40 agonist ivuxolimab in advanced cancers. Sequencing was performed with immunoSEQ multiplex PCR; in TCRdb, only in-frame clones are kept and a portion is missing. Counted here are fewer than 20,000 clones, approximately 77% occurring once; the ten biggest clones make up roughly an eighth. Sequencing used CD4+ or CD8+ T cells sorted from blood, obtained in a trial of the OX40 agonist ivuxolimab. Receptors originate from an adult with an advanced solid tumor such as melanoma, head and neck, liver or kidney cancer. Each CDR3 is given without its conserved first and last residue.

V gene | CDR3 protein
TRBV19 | ASADRGNTGELF
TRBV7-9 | ASSQGPGRQVDQY
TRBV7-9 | ASSFSQGEETQY
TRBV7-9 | ASSPEEGGYT
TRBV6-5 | ASSTANTGELF
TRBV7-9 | ASSLAQGGPYNEQF
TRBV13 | ASSSGTLDGPGTEAF
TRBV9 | ASSVTTSGVNTGELF
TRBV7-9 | ASSLGEGGYT
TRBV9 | ASSVWTGGSNEQF
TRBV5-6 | ASSLEAGAFNEQF
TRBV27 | ASSLGGVYEQY
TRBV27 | ASSLYETLNNEQF
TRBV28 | ASTADGYEQY
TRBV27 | ATNLDRGNGNEQF
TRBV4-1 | ASSRTDGTNYGYT
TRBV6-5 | ASSFAQSNYGYT
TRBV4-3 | ASSQDRSQGVFSGELF
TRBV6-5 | ASGGGTLEFT
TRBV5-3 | ASSLSAVEAF
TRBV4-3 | ASSQNQGTGNEKLF
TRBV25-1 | ASQTPGNTEAF
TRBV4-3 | ASSLSGYSNQPQH
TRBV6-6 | ASNHRGGYT
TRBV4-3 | ASSQVPGAPWDTQY
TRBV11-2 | ASSFTGASYEQY
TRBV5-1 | ASSLIAGGDYGYT
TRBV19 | ASRASNTGELF
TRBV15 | ATSRDRSRSLETGANVLT
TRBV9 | ASSVGGRGYEQY
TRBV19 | ASSIDPGRPRFGYGYT
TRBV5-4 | ASRGTGGAYGYT
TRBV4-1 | ASSQGFGRGRYNEQF
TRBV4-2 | ASSLVGGSNTGELF
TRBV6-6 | ASSPDRGWTEAF
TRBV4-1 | ASSPSGSTSGDTQY
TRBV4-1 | ASSQGVRYEQY
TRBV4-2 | ASSQLDRGDYEQY
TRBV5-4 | ASSILWTSGGEDTQY